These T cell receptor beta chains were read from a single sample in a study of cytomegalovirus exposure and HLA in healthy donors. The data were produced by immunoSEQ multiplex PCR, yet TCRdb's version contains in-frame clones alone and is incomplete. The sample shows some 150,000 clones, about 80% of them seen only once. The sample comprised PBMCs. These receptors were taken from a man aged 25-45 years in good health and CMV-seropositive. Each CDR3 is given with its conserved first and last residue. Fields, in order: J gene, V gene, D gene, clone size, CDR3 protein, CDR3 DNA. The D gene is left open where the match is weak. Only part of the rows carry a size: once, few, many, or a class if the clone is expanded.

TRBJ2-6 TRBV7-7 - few CASSESSGANVLTF TGTGCTAGCAGCGAGAGCTCTGGGGCCAACGTCCTGACTTTC
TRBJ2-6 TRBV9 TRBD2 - CASSVGGGGANVLTF TGTGCCAGCAGCGTAGGGGGGGGAGGGGCCAACGTCCTGACTTTC
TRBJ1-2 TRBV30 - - CAWSVQGIHYGYTF TGTGCCTGGAGTGTACAGGGAATACACTATGGCTACACCTTC
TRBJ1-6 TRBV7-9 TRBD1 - CASSPQGVDNSPLHF TGTGCCAGCAGCCCCCAGGGGGTTGATAATTCACCCCTCCACTTT
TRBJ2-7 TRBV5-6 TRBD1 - CASSSRGQGFRWFVYEQYF TGTGCCAGCAGCTCCAGGGGACAGGGGTTCCGGTGGTTCGTCTACGAGCAGTACTTC
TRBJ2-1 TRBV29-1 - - CSVSPQAGYNEQFF TGCAGCGTTTCACCCCAAGCCGGCTACAATGAGCAGTTCTTC
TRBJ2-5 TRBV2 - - CASSGARVKETQYF TGTGCCAGCAGTGGAGCCAGGGTAAAGGAGACCCAGTACTTC
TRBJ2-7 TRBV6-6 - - CASSYSASSNEQYF TGTGCCAGCAGTTACTCGGCTAGCAGTAACGAGCAGTACTTC
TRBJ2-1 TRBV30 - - CAWSVRYNEQFF TGTGCCTGGAGTGTTCGGTACAATGAGCAGTTCTTC
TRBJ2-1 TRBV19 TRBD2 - CASSIVASGSEQFF TGTGCCAGTAGTATAGTGGCTAGCGGGAGCGAGCAGTTCTTC
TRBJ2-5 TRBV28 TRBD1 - CASRPQGAGETQYF TGTGCCAGCAGACCCCAGGGGGCGGGAGAGACCCAGTACTTC
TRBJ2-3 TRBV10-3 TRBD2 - CAISPQAGEAGTSTDTQYF TGTGCCATCAGTCCCCAAGCGGGAGAGGCAGGAACGAGCACAGATACGCAGTATTTT
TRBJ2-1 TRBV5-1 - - CASSLDVSSYNEQFF TGCGCCAGCAGCTTGGATGTCAGCTCCTACAATGAGCAGTTCTTC
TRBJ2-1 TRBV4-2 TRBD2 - CASSLGLGPFNEQFF TGTGCCAGCAGCCTAGGACTAGGTCCTTTCAATGAGCAGTTCTTC
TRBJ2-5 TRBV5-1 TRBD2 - CASSLGLAGAETQYF TGCGCCAGCAGCCTCGGACTAGCGGGAGCAGAGACCCAGTACTTC
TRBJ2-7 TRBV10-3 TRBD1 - CAISESSWGQAYEQYF TGTGCCATCAGTGAGTCGTCGTGGGGACAGGCCTACGAGCAGTACTTC
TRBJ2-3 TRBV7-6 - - CASSLDTDTQYF TGTGCCAGCAGCTTGGACACCGATACGCAGTATTTT
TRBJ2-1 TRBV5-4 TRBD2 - CASSPGTSLGHEQFF TGTGCCAGCAGCCCAGGGACTAGCTTAGGCCATGAGCAGTTCTTC
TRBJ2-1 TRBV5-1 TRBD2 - CASSSGGSYNEQFF TGCGCCAGCAGCAGCGGGGGCTCCTACAATGAGCAGTTCTTC
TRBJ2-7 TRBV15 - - CATSSGTVYEQYF TGTGCCACCAGCAGTGGGACTGTCTACGAGCAGTACTTC
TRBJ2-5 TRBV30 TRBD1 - CAWSVRFRTGYQETQYF TGTGCCTGGAGTGTACGATTCAGGACAGGGTATCAAGAGACCCAGTACTTC
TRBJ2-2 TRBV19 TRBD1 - CASTYRQGDPGELFF TGTGCCAGTACCTATCGACAGGGGGATCCCGGGGAGCTGTTTTTT
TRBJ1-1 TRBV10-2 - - CASSESRVTDTEAFF TGCGCCAGCAGTGAGTCTAGGGTGACAGACACTGAAGCTTTCTTT
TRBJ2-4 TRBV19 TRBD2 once CASSMDGPGLAAGRAKNIQYF TGTGCCAGTAGTATGGACGGCCCCGGACTAGCGGCCGGGAGGGCCAAAAACATTCAGTACTTC
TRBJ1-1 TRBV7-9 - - CASNPVAGRDTEAFF TGTGCCAGCAACCCAGTGGCAGGGAGGGACACTGAAGCTTTCTTT
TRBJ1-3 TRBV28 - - CASSRSSGNTIYF TGTGCCAGCAGCCGGAGCTCTGGAAACACCATATATTTT
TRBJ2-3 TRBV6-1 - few CASNLQQRDTQYF TGTGCCAGCAACCTACAGCAAAGAGATACGCAGTATTTT
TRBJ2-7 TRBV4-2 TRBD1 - CASSKEPGQVYEQYF TGTGCCAGCAGCAAAGAACCGGGACAGGTCTACGAGCAGTACTTC
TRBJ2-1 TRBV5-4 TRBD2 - CASSLGVGGSSYNEQFF TGTGCCAGCAGCCTGGGCGTGGGCGGGAGCTCCTACAATGAGCAGTTCTTC
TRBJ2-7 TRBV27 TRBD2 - CASSLSPPGLAGGFSSYEQYF TGTGCCAGCAGTTTATCTCCTCCCGGACTAGCGGGAGGCTTTAGCTCCTACGAGCAGTACTTC
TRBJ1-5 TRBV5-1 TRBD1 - CASSLGRGTGPTTKDQPQHF TGCGCCAGCAGCTTAGGAAGGGGGACAGGGCCCACGACCAAGGATCAGCCCCAGCATTTT
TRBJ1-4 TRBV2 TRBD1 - CASSVGGEEKLFF TGTGCCAGCAGTGTAGGGGGCGAGGAAAAACTGTTTTTT
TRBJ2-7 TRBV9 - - CASSVEGHGAYEQYF TGTGCCAGCAGCGTAGAGGGACACGGGGCCTACGAGCAGTACTTC
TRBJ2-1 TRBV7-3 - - CASSRQGGASYNEQFF TGTGCCAGCAGCCGACAAGGGGGAGCCTCCTACAATGAGCAGTTCTTC
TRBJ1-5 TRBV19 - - CASDLGAGAMDQPQHF TGTGCCAGCGACCTGGGAGCAGGGGCGATGGATCAGCCCCAGCATTTT
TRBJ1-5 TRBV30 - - CAWSITGRGNQPQHF TGTGCCTGGAGTATTACAGGGAGAGGAAATCAGCCCCAGCATTTT
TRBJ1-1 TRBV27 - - CASSLLAGGRAFF TGTGCCAGCAGTTTACTGGCCGGGGGGAGAGCTTTCTTT
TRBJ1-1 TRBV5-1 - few CASRVEGNTEAFF TGCGCCAGCCGGGTCGAGGGAAACACTGAAGCTTTCTTT
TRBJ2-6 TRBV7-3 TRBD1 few CASRMTGSGANVLTF TGTGCCAGCAGAATGACAGGGTCCGGGGCCAACGTCCTGACTTTC
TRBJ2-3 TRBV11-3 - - CASSSHGTDTQYF TGTGCCAGCAGCTCCCACGGGACAGATACGCAGTATTTT
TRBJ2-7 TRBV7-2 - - CASSLARATYEQYF TGTGCCAGCAGCTTAGCCAGGGCAACCTACGAGCAGTACTTC
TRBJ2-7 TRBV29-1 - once CSVTYSSYEQYF TGCAGCGTAACGTACAGCTCCTACGAGCAGTACTTC
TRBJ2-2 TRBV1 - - CTSSPSIGGNTGELFF TGCACCAGCAGCCCCTCTATCGGCGGGAACACCGGGGAGCTGTTTTTT
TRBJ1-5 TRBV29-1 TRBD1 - CSPNRGRSNQPQHF TGCAGTCCAAACAGGGGGCGTAGCAATCAGCCCCAGCATTTT
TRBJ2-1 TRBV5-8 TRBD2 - CASTNGLAGYNEQFF TGTGCCAGCACAAATGGACTAGCGGGATACAATGAGCAGTTCTTC
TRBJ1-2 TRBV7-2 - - CASSARRDTWLNYGYTF TGTGCCAGCAGCGCCCGTCGGGACACCTGGCTTAACTATGGCTACACCTTC
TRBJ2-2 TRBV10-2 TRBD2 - CASRPGLAENTGELFF TGCGCCAGCAGGCCTGGACTAGCGGAAAACACCGGGGAGCTGTTTTTT
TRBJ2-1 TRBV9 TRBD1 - CASSGTGAYNEQFF TGTGCCAGCAGCGGGACAGGGGCCTACAATGAGCAGTTCTTC
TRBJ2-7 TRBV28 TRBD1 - CATTRGQHYEQYF TGTGCCACCACTCGGGGACAGCACTACGAGCAGTACTTC
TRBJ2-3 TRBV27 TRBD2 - CASSTRLAGTDTQYF TGTGCCAGCAGTACCCGACTAGCGGGCACAGATACGCAGTATTTT
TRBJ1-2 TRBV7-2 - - CASSSNRADRYGYTF TGTGCCAGCAGCTCCAACAGGGCCGACCGCTATGGCTACACCTTC
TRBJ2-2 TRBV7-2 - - CASSLWSGTGELFF TGTGCCAGCAGCTTGTGGTCCGGGACCGGGGAGCTGTTTTTT
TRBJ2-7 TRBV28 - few CASIRRGEKVEQYF TGTGCCAGCATCCGCAGGGGGGAGAAGGTCGAGCAGTACTTC
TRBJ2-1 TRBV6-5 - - CASSPGNEQFF TGTGCCAGCAGCCCGGGAAATGAGCAGTTCTTC
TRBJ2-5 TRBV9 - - CASSRSNQETQYF TGTGCCAGCAGCCGGAGCAACCAAGAGACCCAGTACTTC
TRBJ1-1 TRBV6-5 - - CASSYSLNMNTEAFF TGTGCCAGCAGTTACTCGCTCAACATGAACACTGAAGCTTTCTTT
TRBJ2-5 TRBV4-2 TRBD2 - CASSQAGGGETQYF TGTGCCAGCAGCCAAGCGGGAGGCGGAGAGACCCAGTACTTC
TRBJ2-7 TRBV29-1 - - CSVEASYEQYF TGCAGCGTTGAAGCTTCCTACGAGCAGTACTTC